The entry below gives a single T cell receptor (beta chain) sequence along with its context. This sample is drawn from a study of blood T cell repertoires in COVID-19. The germline V gene encodes CDR1 LNHDA and CDR2 SQIVND (reference sequence). Losses at the gene ends were 5 bases for V and 4 bases for J; bases not matched to a gene: 5. The CDR3 spans 15 residues. Sequenced by immunoSEQ multiplex PCR; TCRdb stores in-frame clones only, minus some. The sample carries roughly 140,000 clones, around four fifths recorded once. The clonotype was recovered from a human donor in a cohort sampled during active COVID-19. The chain carries TRBV19 and TRBJ1-5, with 10 positions matching TRBD1. Sequences were obtained from peripheral blood. The CDR3 nucleotides are TGTGCCAGTAGTCTCACGGACAGGGGGAATCAGCCCCAGCATTTT. Its translation is CASSLTDRGNQPQHF. Full variable domain (remainder filled in from reference TRBV19 and TRBJ1-5): DGGITQSPKYLFRKEGQNVTLSCEQNLNHDAMYWYRQDPGQGLRLIYYSQIVNDFQKGDIAEGYSVSREKKESFPLTVTSAQKNPTAFYLCASSLTDRGNQPQHFGDGTRLSIL.